These 20 T cell receptor beta chains came from one sample sequenced in a study of naive and memory T cell subsets. Study-wide results and limits: A few larger clonotypes appeared in naive repertoires, especially CD8, possibly memory cells re-expressing CD45RA.

An equimolar mix of two oligonucleotides served as the beta constant-region primer for TRBC1 and TRBC2. The ligated cDNA underwent four PCR rounds using SP2 and nested alpha and beta constant-region primers. MiXCR, applied by TCRdb to the UMI-ligation and nested PCR reads, yields one record per CDR3 protein. The table shows over 80,000 distinct CDR3 sequences, with 11% occurring only once. These receptors have no identified antigens. What was sequenced was naive CD4+ T cells from blood. The receptor source for this set is a human donor in good health.

The table lists this clonotype with a few counts. V is TRBV20-1 and J is TRBJ1-6, with D maybe TRBD1 (6 bases). The CDR3 spans 15 residues. The ends were cut back, 6 bases at V and 7 bases at J, with 19 bases in the middle. Germline assignment: CDR1 DFQATT and CDR2 SNEGSKA (reference sequence). DNA of the CDR3: TGCAGTGCCAACCTTAAGGGGGGCGGGAATTCACCCCTCCACTTT. Amino acids: CSANLKGGGNSPLHF.

V usage is TRBV7-9 and J usage is TRBJ2-1; 14 bases fit TRBD2. From germline, CDR1 is SEHNR and CDR2 FQNEAQ (reference sequence). Trimming cost V 4 bases and J 8 bases; bases outside gene matches: 4. The CDR3 sequence is 15 residues long. As DNA, the CDR3 is TGTGCCAGCAGCTCCGGACTAGCGGGAGGTTATGAGCAGTTCTTC. This gives the protein CASSSGLAGGYEQFF.

About this clonotype itself: A much larger clone lies a single base off, so this may be a read error. This rearrangement joins TRBV7-2 to TRBJ2-7; 7 nucleotides align to TRBD2. The germline V gene encodes CDR1 SGHTA and CDR2 FQGNSA. The CDR3 is made up of 14 amino acids. Here the CDR3 DNA reads TGTGCCAGCAGCACCAGCGGGACCGCATACGTGCAGTACTTC. Amino acid sequence: CASSTSGTAYVQYF.

The V and J genes are TRBV11-1 and TRBJ2-7, with TRBD1 as a possible D gene (5 bases). This CDR3 region has 15 residues. Germline lookup yields CDR1 SGHAT and CDR2 FQDESV (reference sequence). Trimming took 1 base from V and 0 from J, leaving 10 bases between them. CDR3: CASSLEQGASYEQYF. The CDR3, as DNA: TGTGCCAGCAGCTTAGAGCAGGGCGCCTCCTACGAGCAGTACTTC.

This clonotype showed up just a few times. V gene TRBV5-1 combines with J gene TRBJ2-4, with 10 positions matching TRBD1. Trimming took 5 bases from V and 6 from J; bases not matched to a gene: 5. The CDR3 is 14 amino acids. CDR1 and CDR2 from the germline V gene are SGHRS and YFSETQ. The CDR3 loop reads CASRRDRGRNIQYF. CDR3 sequence (DNA): TGCGCCAGCAGACGGGACAGGGGACGAAACATTCAGTACTTC.

There are many counts of this clonotype. The V gene is TRBV7-9, the J gene TRBJ2-7; D call uncertain. The length of the CDR3 is 14 residues. CDR1 is SEHNR and CDR2 is FQNEAQ in the germline V gene (reference sequence). V was trimmed by 1 base and J by 0 bases, leaving 7 bases between them. The DNA for the CDR3 is TGTGCCAGCAGCTTAGGGACCAGCTCCTACGAGCAGTACTTC. The encoded protein is CASSLGTSSYEQYF. Together with reference TRBV7-9 and TRBJ2-7, the CDR3 gives the full variable domain: DTGVSQNPRHKITKRGQNVTFRCDPISEHNRLYWYRQTLGQGPEFLTYFQNEAQLEKSRLLSDRFSAERPKGSFSTLEIQRTEQGDSAMYLCASSLGTSSYEQYFGPGTRLTVT.

This clonotype has just a few counts. The chain couples TRBV20-1 to TRBJ1-3; D is ambiguous. The CDR3 extends over 17 amino acids. Trimming left V 0 bases short and J 0 bases short, with 15 bases between. The germline CDR1 and CDR2 sequences are DFQATT and SNEGSKA (reference sequence). The CDR3 DNA is TGCAGTGCTAGAGATTGGGATCTTGACCGCTCTGGAAACACCATATATTTT. This gives the protein CSARDWDLDRSGNTIYF.

This clonotype was detected only a few times. The V and J genes are TRBV18 and TRBJ2-7; D remains unclear. Trimming shortened V by 2 bases and J by 0 bases, and 8 bases separated the two germline ends. Germline V gives CDR1 KGHSH, CDR2 LQKENI. There are 14 residues in the CDR3. CDR3 DNA: TGTGCCAGCTCACCATCCTATGGCTCCTACGAGCAGTACTTC. Amino acid sequence: CASSPSYGSYEQYF.

This clonotype was detected many times. This chain uses TRBV18 with TRBJ2-5; TRBD2 might be the D (5 bases). The CDR3 consists of 11 residues. Trimming cost V 5 bases and J 5 bases, with 6 bases left between them. CDR1 is KGHSH, CDR2 LQKENI, per germline. As DNA, the CDR3 is TGTGCCAGCTCATCGGGGGAGACCCAGTACTTC. Translation: CASSSGETQYF.

In this sample, this clonotype turned up many times. The chain is built from TRBV12-3 or TRBV12-4 and TRBJ1-2; D is uncertain. The germline V and J ends were trimmed by 5 bases and 7 bases, with 11 bases remaining between them. This CDR3 has 12 amino acids. Here the CDR3 DNA reads TGTGCCAGCAGTCCCCGCTCTGTTGGCTACACCTTC. It translates to CASSPRSVGYTF.

J is TRBJ1-6 and V is TRBV7-2, with TRBD1 identical over 7 bases. This CDR3 contains 15 residues. The V segment lost 2 bases and the J segment 10 bases; nucleotides outside the gene matches: 8. Germline CDR1 reads SGHTA; CDR2 reads FQGNSA. CDR3 sequence reads: CASSLNVAGGSPLHF. As DNA, the CDR3 is TGTGCCAGCAGCTTAAACGTAGCAGGGGGATCACCCCTCCACTTT.

This clonotype was observed many times. The V and J genes are TRBV12-3 or TRBV12-4 and TRBJ2-3; 11 nucleotides agree with TRBD2. The length of the CDR3 is 20 residues. V lost 7 bases and J lost 2; bases outside the gene matches: 20. For the CDR3, the DNA is TGTGCCAGCACCTTTTCCCTTAGCGGGAGGGCCTTTCTAAACACAGATACGCAGTATTTT. It specifies CASTFSLSGRAFLNTDTQYF.

This clonotype showed up just a few times. The rearrangement joins TRBV25-1 to TRBJ2-7; TRBD1 matches 9 bases. Losses at the gene ends were 2 bases for V and 4 bases for J; bases not matched to a gene: 9. CDR1 MGHDK and CDR2 SYGVNS come from the germline V gene. The CDR3 length is 16 residues. Here the CDR3 reads CASSELGQGPEYEQYF. CDR3 coding DNA: TGTGCCAGCAGTGAACTGGGACAGGGCCCTGAATACGAGCAGTACTTC.

The J gene is TRBJ2-3, the V gene TRBV12-3 or TRBV12-4; 11 positions agree with TRBD2. The V segment lost 3 bases and the J segment 5 bases; nucleotides outside the gene matches: 10. CDR3 length: 17 residues. The chain's CDR3 is CASSFDLAGGGEDTQYF. The CDR3, as DNA: TGTGCCAGCAGTTTTGATCTAGCGGGAGGCGGGGAAGATACGCAGTATTTT.

Comment on this clonotype: A read error may be the cause here, since a much bigger clone is one base away. The chain combines TRBV3-1 with TRBJ2-7; D ambiguous. The ends were cut back, 4 bases at V and 1 base at J, with 17 bases in the middle. The CDR3 runs to 16 residues. Germline V gene sequence: CDR1 LGHDT, CDR2 YNNKEL (reference sequence). The CDR3 sequence: CASSLDAPGRSYEQYF. The CDR3 nucleotides are TGTGCCAGCAGCCTAGATGCCCCAGGACGATCCTACGAGCAGTACTTC.

This clonotype was counted between two and nine times. The chain combines TRBV6-4 with TRBJ2-1, with D possibly matching TRBD1 (5 bases). Deletions cut 0 bases from V and 4 bases from J, with 13 bases between. The germline V gene encodes CDR1 MRHNA and CDR2 SNTAGT. The CDR3 loop spans 16 amino acids. The CDR3 reads CASSDSPGSPYNEQFF. The CDR3 coding sequence is TGTGCCAGCAGTGACTCGCCAGGGTCCCCTTACAATGAGCAGTTCTTC.

Many counts were recorded for this clonotype. V gene TRBV9 combines with J gene TRBJ2-5; 7 bases match TRBD1. CDR1 and CDR2 (germline): SGDLS, YYNGEE. The CDR3 is made up of 14 amino acids. Trimming took 4 bases from V and 2 from J; bases not matched to a gene: 5. The CDR3 DNA is TGTGCCAGCAGCCCAGACAGGGTACAAGAGACCCAGTACTTC. Its translation is CASSPDRVQETQYF.

Only a few counts were recorded for this clonotype. V gene TRBV18 combines with J gene TRBJ2-7, with 7 bases that match TRBD1. Germline-derived CDR1 and CDR2 are KGHSH and LQKENI. This CDR3 has 17 residues. J was trimmed by 4 bases and V by 0 bases; bases with no gene match: 12. Written as DNA, the CDR3 is TGTGCCAGCTCACCACCGTGGCCCGGGACAGACCAATACGAGCAGTACTTC. Translating it yields CASSPPWPGTDQYEQYF.

The rearrangement links TRBV20-1 to TRBJ1-2; D gene uncertain. The CDR3 consists of 12 residues. The germline V gene has CDR1 DFQATT and CDR2 SNEGSKA (reference sequence). V lost 6 bases, J lost 5 bases, and 13 bases lay in between. CDR3: CSATPYKYGYTF. The CDR3 DNA follows: TGCAGTGCAACCCCCTACAAATATGGCTACACCTTC.

The genes are TRBV11-3 and TRBJ2-1; D gene unclear. Germline V gene sequence: CDR1 SGHNT, CDR2 YENEEA. CDR3 length: 15 amino acids. With 6 bases removed from V and 2 bases from J, the gap between germline ends came to 14 bases. CDR3 sequence reads: CASSPWRGPYNEQFF. The CDR3 DNA sequence: TGTGCCAGCAGTCCTTGGAGAGGCCCCTACAATGAGCAGTTCTTC.